These T cell receptor beta chains were read from a single sample in a study of T-cell reconstitution after alpha-beta-depleted transplantation in children. In TCRdb, the PCR reads were re-called with MiXCR into one record per CDR3 protein. The sample yields 700,000 to 850,000 distinct CDR3 sequences, 15% to 20% seen once. The sample in question was PBMCs, mostly from graft donor cells, obtained 360 days after TCRalphabeta/CD19-depleted stem cell transplant. The receptors were gathered from a male patient younger than 18 who had a stem cell transplant for acute lymphoblastic leukemia, so the T cells may come from the graft donor. CDR3s include the opening cysteine and the closing phenylalanine or tryptophan. D genes are given only for firm matches. Not all rows give a size; the values are once, few, many and, for expanded clones, a class.

>TRBJ2-1|-|TRBV5-6|-
CASSLAVEGRYNEQFF
TGTGCCAGCAGCTTGGCCGTCGAAGGTCGGTACAATGAGCAGTTCTTC
>TRBJ2-7|-|TRBV10-3|-
CAISESRKQLHGSYEQYF
TGTGCCATCAGTGAGTCTCGTAAACAGCTCCACGGCTCCTACGAGCAGTACTTC
>TRBJ2-2|-|TRBV5-1|-
CASSLLARGTGELFF
TGCGCCAGCAGCCTCCTAGCGAGGGGCACCGGGGAGCTGTTTTTT
>TRBJ2-1|-|TRBV20-1|-
CSAIWTNSGEQFF
TGCAGTGCTATTTGGACTAATTCGGGTGAGCAGTTCTTC
>TRBJ2-1|few|TRBV3-2|-
CASSQDRGESSYNEQFF
TGTGCCAGCAGCCAAGATAGAGGCGAGAGCTCCTACAATGAGCAGTTCTTC
>TRBJ2-1|few|TRBV6-5|-
CASSSPGPIINEQFF
TGTGCCAGCAGTTCGCCGGGCCCCATCATCAATGAGCAGTTCTTC
>TRBJ1-4|many|TRBV5-4|-
CASSPVPPLAGEKLFF
TGTGCCAGCAGCCCCGTGCCCCCGCTCGCGGGGGAAAAACTGTTTTTT
>TRBJ2-3|few|TRBV10-3|-
CAISESNPLDTQYF
TGTGCCATCAGTGAGTCCAACCCTTTGGATACGCAGTATTTT
>TRBJ2-1|many|TRBV12-3/TRBV12-4|-
CASSPVYNEQFF
TGTGCCAGCAGTCCCGTGTACAATGAGCAGTTCTTC
>TRBJ2-1|-|TRBV12-3/TRBV12-4|TRBD1
CASRLTGSSYNEQFF
TGTGCCAGCAGGCTGACAGGGAGCTCCTACAATGAGCAGTTCTTC
>TRBJ2-3|-|TRBV7-9|-
CASSLQGGTQYF
TGTGCCAGCAGTCTCCAAGGGGGGACCCAGTATTTT
>TRBJ1-2|many|TRBV6-5|-
CASSYSGKGYTF
TGTGCCAGCAGTTACTCAGGGAAGGGCTACACCTTC
>TRBJ2-1|-|TRBV10-3|TRBD2
CAIRASGSVSNEQFF
TGTGCCATCAGGGCTAGCGGGAGCGTCAGCAATGAGCAGTTCTTC
>TRBJ1-4|-|TRBV6-1|-
CASSPGTPFEEKLFF
TGTGCCAGCAGCCCCGGGACCCCCTTCGAAGAAAAACTGTTTTTT
>TRBJ1-6|-|TRBV20-1|-
CSARPRGNPYNSPLHF
TGCAGTGCTAGACCTCGTGGTAATCCCTATAATTCACCCCTCCACTTT
>TRBJ2-1|few|TRBV5-1|-
CASSWGGLQQFF
TGCGCCAGCAGCTGGGGCGGACTTCAACAGTTCTTC
>TRBJ2-3|few|TRBV29-1|TRBD2
CSVESSILAESSTDTQYF
TGCAGCGTTGAATCTTCCATCCTAGCGGAGTCTAGCACAGATACGCAGTATTTT
>TRBJ2-4|-|TRBV4-1|TRBD1
CASRQPGTGKNIQYF
TGCGCCAGCAGGCAGCCCGGGACAGGCAAAAACATTCAGTACTTC
>TRBJ2-7|-|TRBV7-6|TRBD2
CASSPRLAGASYEQYF
TGTGCCAGCAGCCCCCGATTAGCGGGAGCGTCCTACGAGCAGTACTTC
>TRBJ2-3|-|TRBV12-3/TRBV12-4|-
CASSFWQGTDTQYF
TGTGCCAGCAGTTTCTGGCAGGGCACAGATACGCAGTATTTT
>TRBJ2-7|-|TRBV18|-
CASSDLDPYEQYF
TGTGCCAGCTCAGATCTAGACCCCTACGAGCAGTACTTC
>TRBJ2-1|-|TRBV7-9|-
CASFRGPGSYNEQFF
TGTGCCAGCTTTCGGGGGCCTGGGTCCTACAATGAGCAGTTCTTC
>TRBJ1-2|-|TRBV12-3/TRBV12-4|-
CASRGAGNYGYTF
TGTGCCAGCAGGGGAGCAGGGAACTATGGCTACACCTTC
>TRBJ2-3|-|TRBV5-1|-
CASSFLLDTDTQYF
TGCGCCAGCAGCTTCTTGTTGGACACAGATACGCAGTATTTT
>TRBJ2-7|few|TRBV12-3/TRBV12-4|-
CASSLKVGEQYF
TGTGCCAGCAGTTTGAAGGTTGGCGAGCAGTACTTC
>TRBJ2-1|-|TRBV2|TRBD2
CASSDGGGGRDNEQFF
TGTGCCAGCAGTGACGGAGGGGGCGGGAGGGACAATGAGCAGTTCTTC
>TRBJ1-1|few|TRBV9|-
CASSVTGSSEAFF
TGTGCCAGCAGCGTAACAGGTTCCTCTGAAGCTTTCTTT
>TRBJ2-7|-|TRBV5-1|TRBD1
CASSLGTGTAYEQYF
TGCGCCAGCAGCTTGGGCACCGGGACAGCCTACGAGCAGTACTTC
>TRBJ1-1|-|TRBV4-1|-
CASSQVVLNTEAFF
TGCGCCAGCAGCCAAGTCGTATTGAACACTGAAGCTTTCTTT
>TRBJ2-1|-|TRBV12-3/TRBV12-4|TRBD2
CASSPIGTKNEQFF
TGTGCCAGCAGTCCAATCGGGACTAAGAATGAGCAGTTCTTC
>TRBJ2-7|few|TRBV7-9|-
CASTTETYEQYF
TGTGCCAGCACCACGGAAACCTACGAGCAGTACTTC
>TRBJ2-7|-|TRBV4-1|-
CASSQDQAWQGTYEQYF
TGCGCCAGCAGCCAAGATCAGGCTTGGCAGGGGACCTACGAGCAGTACTTC
>TRBJ1-2|-|TRBV5-1|-
CASSLATVYGYTF
TGCGCCAGCAGCTTGGCTACCGTCTATGGCTACACCTTC
>TRBJ1-3|few|TRBV14|-
CASSPYGGVYSSGNTIYF
TGTGCCAGCAGCCCATACGGAGGGGTGTATAGCTCTGGAAACACCATATATTTT
>TRBJ2-5|-|TRBV7-9|TRBD1
CASSSGDRGQETQYF
TGTGCCAGCAGCTCTGGTGACAGGGGACAAGAGACCCAGTACTTC
>TRBJ2-1|-|TRBV29-1|TRBD1
CSVEQGVYNEQFF
TGCAGCGTTGAACAGGGGGTTTACAATGAGCAGTTCTTC
>TRBJ2-5|-|TRBV2|-
CASSEQAATQCF
TGTGCCAGCAGTGAACAGGCCGCCACCCAGTGCTTC
>TRBJ2-1|few|TRBV4-1|-
CASSGFRSDQEQFF
TGCGCCAGCAGCGGTTTTCGATCGGATCAGGAGCAGTTCTTC